Listed here are 27 T cell receptor beta chains from one sample, sequenced in a study of CD8+ T cells in alopecia areata. After isolation, RNA underwent reverse transcription to generate cDNA as the sequencing template. The method was immunoSEQ multiplex PCR; TCRdb's version includes in-frame clones alone and lacks a portion of them. The sample has approximately 59,000 clones, about half seen once. Sample: CD8+ T cells sorted from blood, taken at week 0. The receptors come from a human donor with alopecia areata.

This clone was seen only a few times. The chain employs TRBV11-2 and TRBJ2-1; possible D gene TRBD2, 5 bases. The germline V gene has CDR1 SGHAT and CDR2 FQNNGV. There are 13 residues in the CDR3. The V and J ends lost 7 bases and 3 bases respectively, with 10 bases between them. Written as DNA, the CDR3 is TGTGCCAGCACGGGCCGGGACTACAATGAGCAGTTCTTC. Its protein product is CASTGRDYNEQFF.

This clone showed up just a few times. This chain joins TRBV7-8 and TRBJ2-3, with D perhaps matching TRBD1 or TRBD2 (7 bases each). Germline V CDR1 and CDR2: SGHVS, FQNEAQ. This CDR3 has 16 residues. The ends were cut back, 2 bases at V and 1 base at J, with 13 bases in the middle. CDR3 DNA sequence: TGTGCCAGCAGCTTAACCAGGGGGGGTGGCACAGATACGCAGTATTTT. Translation: CASSLTRGGGTDTQYF.

The V and J genes are TRBV15 and TRBJ2-1, with 7 bases identical to TRBD2. J lost 10 bases, V lost 0 bases, and 15 bases had no gene match. This CDR3 is 17 amino acids long. The V gene's germline CDR1 is LNHNV and CDR2 YYDKDF (reference sequence). In DNA form, the CDR3 reads TGTGCCACCAGCAGAGAGATCTCTGGCGGGAGTCTTGGGGAGCAGTTCTTC. Translation gives CATSREISGGSLGEQFF.

This chain uses TRBV27 with TRBJ1-2, with D uncertain. Germline CDR1 reads MNHEY; CDR2 reads SMNVEV (reference sequence). CDR3 length equals 15 residues. With 7 bases removed from V and 4 bases from J, the gap between germline ends came to 19 bases. The CDR3: CASTPKPSGIYGYTF. The CDR3 nucleotides are TGTGCCAGCACCCCAAAACCCAGCGGGATCTATGGCTACACCTTC.

This clone has just a few counts. V usage is TRBV5-1 and J usage is TRBJ2-5; TRBD2 aligns across 9 bases. CDR3 length: 14 residues. In germline, CDR1 is SGHRS, CDR2 YFSETQ. Trimming removed 6 bases from V and 5 bases from J; junction bases left unmatched: 8. CDR3 region: CASKGSGSLETQYF. As DNA, the CDR3 is TGCGCCAGCAAGGGTAGCGGGAGTTTGGAGACCCAGTACTTC.

The J gene is TRBJ2-7, the V gene TRBV27; 7 bases match TRBD2. The CDR3 length is 14 residues. Trimming took 8 bases from V and 2 from J; bases not matched to a gene: 9. Looked up from germline, CDR1 is MNHEY and CDR2 is SMNVEV (reference sequence). CDR3 sequence reads: CASAIALAAYEQYF. The CDR3 DNA follows: TGTGCCAGCGCAATCGCGCTAGCGGCCTACGAGCAGTACTTC.

This clone has at least ten counts. This chain connects TRBV6-1 to TRBJ2-7; D call uncertain. Trimming took off 4 bases at V and 6 bases at J, with 10 bases between the two ends. CDR3 length: 12 residues. Per the germline V gene, CDR1 is MNHNS and CDR2 is SASEGT. CDR3: CASSAGSFEQYF. For the CDR3, the DNA is TGTGCCAGCAGTGCCGGAAGTTTCGAGCAGTACTTC.

The V call is TRBV2, the J call TRBJ1-5; 11 nucleotides line up with TRBD1. Germline V gene data show CDR1 as SNHLY and CDR2 as FYNNEI. This CDR3 has 18 residues. V gave up 4 bases and J gave up 0 bases; unmatched junction bases: 8. CDR3: CASSVDRGRTYSNQPQHF. The DNA for the CDR3 is TGTGCCAGCAGTGTGGACAGGGGGCGAACGTATAGCAATCAGCCCCAGCATTTT.

V gene TRBV7-9 combines with J gene TRBJ2-1, with 7 positions matching TRBD2. The germline V gene has CDR1 SEHNR and CDR2 FQNEAQ (reference sequence). The CDR3 contains 15 residues. Germline trimming cut 1 base from V and 5 bases from J; bases unmatched to any gene: 5. This chain's CDR3 is CASSLVGLADNEQFF. The CDR3 region has the DNA TGTGCCAGCAGCTTAGTGGGGCTAGCGGACAATGAGCAGTTCTTC.

This clone has a count of ten or more. The same CDR3 also results from other DNA sequences found in this sample. The rearrangement joins TRBV4-1 to TRBJ2-2; no definite D call. Germline lookup yields CDR1 MGHRA and CDR2 YSYEKL. Trimming cost V 6 bases and J 4 bases, with 6 bases left between them. The CDR3 has 12 amino acids. The CDR3 reads CASSLGTGELFF. DNA of the CDR3: TGCGCCAGCAGTCTTGGCACCGGGGAGCTGTTTTTT.

CDR3 region: CASSLTSGLNEQFF. In DNA, the CDR3 is TGTGCCAGCAGTTTGACTAGCGGGCTCAATGAGCAGTTCTTC. The chain couples TRBV27 to TRBJ2-1; 10 bases agree with TRBD2. This CDR3 has 14 amino acids. With V trimmed by 3 bases and J by 6 bases, 2 bases remained unmatched. Germline values: CDR1 MNHEY, CDR2 SMNVEV (reference sequence).

The J gene is TRBJ1-1, the V gene TRBV2, with D hard to call. The CDR3 has 11 residues. V shed 0 bases and J shed 13 bases, with 9 bases lying between them. CDR1 and CDR2 (germline): SNHLY, FYNNEI. The CDR3 bases are TGTGCCAGCAGTGAAGCAAGGTCAGGTTTCTTT. This translates into CASSEARSGFF.

The genes are TRBV7-9 and TRBJ2-1; D assignment may be TRBD1 or TRBD2 (6 bases each). Germline V gives CDR1 SEHNR, CDR2 FQNEAQ (reference sequence). The V end lost 1 base, the J end lost 8 bases, and 12 bases lay between the germline ends. The CDR3 has 14 residues. The DNA for the CDR3 is TGTGCCAGCAGCTTAGTGGGGGCTAGCGATGAGCAGTTCTTC. It is translated as CASSLVGASDEQFF.

This clone showed up just a few times. The chain links TRBV12-5 to TRBJ2-2; a possible D gene is TRBD2 (5 bases). From germline, CDR1 is LGHNT and CDR2 FRNRAP. The length of the CDR3 is 13 residues. The ends were cut back, 8 bases at V and 2 bases at J, with 9 bases in the middle. The CDR3 coding sequence is TGTGCTAGTAGAGGGATTAACACCGGGGAGCTGTTTTTT. Its protein product is CASRGINTGELFF.

The rearrangement links TRBV7-9 to TRBJ2-7; D remains unclear. Germline V gene lookup returns CDR1 SEHNR and CDR2 FQNEAQ (reference sequence). With 1 base removed from V and 3 bases from J, the gap between germline ends came to 7 bases. There are 13 residues in the CDR3. CDR3 nucleotides: TGTGCCAGCAGCTTAGTTAACGGCTACGAGCAGTACTTC. Amino acids: CASSLVNGYEQYF.

The V call is TRBV29-1, the J call TRBJ2-2; 16 nucleotides agree with TRBD2. Germline lookup yields CDR1 SQVTM and CDR2 ANQGSEA. V dropped 7 bases and J dropped 5; count of bases not matched to a gene: 7. The length of the CDR3 is 16 residues. CDR3: CSAPGTSGRGTGELFF. The DNA of the CDR3 is TGCAGCGCCCCGGGGACTAGCGGGAGGGGGACCGGGGAGCTGTTTTTT.

The chain has TRBV6-5 and TRBJ2-3; D is perhaps TRBD1 (5 bases). The CDR3 has 13 amino acids. Trimming left V 2 bases short and J 4 bases short, with 7 bases between. From germline, CDR1 is MNHEY and CDR2 SVGAGI. CDR3 region: CASSYGASDTQYF. The CDR3 DNA sequence: TGTGCCAGCAGTTACGGGGCGTCAGATACGCAGTATTTT.

This chain connects TRBV5-1 to TRBJ1-2; no clear D gene. Germline lookup yields CDR1 SGHRS and CDR2 YFSETQ. V was pared by 6 bases and J by 4 bases, with 13 bases between. The CDR3 runs to 13 residues. The CDR3 nucleotides are TGCGCCAGCACTTACAGCTACGGCTATGGCTACACCTTC. This gives the protein CASTYSYGYGYTF.

This clone was picked up a small number of times. The chain links TRBV7-9 to TRBJ2-7; 9 bases are shared with TRBD1. Germline V CDR1 and CDR2: SEHNR, FQNEAQ (reference sequence). Losses at the gene ends were 4 bases for V and 6 bases for J; bases not matched to a gene: 10. This CDR3 region has 15 residues. This chain's CDR3 is CASSSWTGDMGEQYF. In DNA form, the CDR3 reads TGTGCCAGCAGCTCCTGGACAGGGGATATGGGCGAGCAGTACTTC.

The table lists this clone with a few counts. V and J are TRBV29-1 and TRBJ1-1; 8 bases align to TRBD1. The CDR3 extends over 13 amino acids. Germline CDR1 and CDR2: SQVTM and ANQGSEA. Germline trimming cut 7 bases from V and 4 bases from J; bases unmatched to any gene: 8. CDR3 loop: CSAVTGEATEAFF. CDR3 DNA: TGCAGCGCTGTGACAGGGGAGGCCACTGAAGCTTTCTTT.

The chain combines TRBV27 with TRBJ2-7; 7 nucleotides line up with TRBD2. V trimming: 11 bases; J trimming: 2 bases; junction bases outside the gene matches: 9. The CDR3 extends over 13 amino acids. Germline values: CDR1 MNHEY, CDR2 SMNVEV (reference sequence). In DNA, the CDR3 is TGTGCCGGCCTCTGGAGCGGGGCCTACGAGCAGTACTTC. Translation gives CAGLWSGAYEQYF.

The table lists this clone with a few counts. The J gene is TRBJ2-7, the V gene TRBV7-6; TRBD1 matches at 8 bases. The CDR3 covers 15 residues. Losses at the gene ends were 5 bases for V and 2 bases for J; bases not matched to a gene: 8. Germline CDR1 SGHVS, CDR2 FNYEAQ. CDR3 residues: CASSPGQGNTYEQYF. The CDR3 nucleotides read TGTGCCAGCAGCCCAGGACAGGGCAACACCTACGAGCAGTACTTC.

The chain is built from TRBV6-6 and TRBJ2-7; 10 nucleotides agree with TRBD2. The CDR3 consists of 14 residues. J lost 5 bases, V lost 6 bases, and 7 bases had no gene match. Germline lookup yields CDR1 MNHNY and CDR2 SVGAGI (reference sequence). CDR3 region: CASRGLAGVDEQYF. CDR3 sequence (DNA): TGTGCCAGCAGGGGGCTAGCGGGAGTCGACGAGCAGTACTTC.

This CDR3 reads CASSGQNNNEQFF. For the CDR3, the DNA is TGTGCCAGCAGCGGACAAAATAACAATGAGCAGTTCTTC. The chain uses TRBV9 and TRBJ2-1; D remains ambiguous. V was cut by 3 bases and J by 5 bases, with 9 bases left in between. This CDR3 comprises 13 residues. The germline V gene has CDR1 SGDLS and CDR2 YYNGEE.

This chain connects TRBV11-2 to TRBJ2-1; TRBD2 might be the D (6 bases). The CDR3 has 16 amino acids. Germline values: CDR1 SGHAT, CDR2 FQNNGV. Trimming removed 1 base from V and 4 bases from J, with 14 bases in between. The chain's CDR3 is CASSLGYVSGYNEQFF. CDR3 DNA sequence: TGTGCCAGCAGCTTAGGCTATGTTAGCGGATACAATGAGCAGTTCTTC.

This clone has a single count. The rearrangement uses TRBV9 and TRBJ2-2, with TRBD1 matching 10 bases. The V gene end was trimmed by 3 bases and the J gene end by 3 bases; junction bases not matched to a gene: 5. Germline V gives CDR1 SGDLS, CDR2 YYNGEE. The CDR3 is 16 amino acids. CDR3 protein: CASSGRDRGHTGELFF. CDR3 in DNA: TGTGCCAGCAGCGGCCGGGACAGGGGCCACACCGGGGAGCTGTTTTTT.

V usage is TRBV13 and J usage is TRBJ1-5; D perhaps matches TRBD1 (5 bases). V dropped 3 bases and J dropped 3 bases, with 9 bases sitting between them. The CDR3 consists of 14 residues. Germline CDR1 reads PRHDT; CDR2 reads FYEKMQ (reference sequence). CDR3 sequence reads: CASSLGRVNQPQHF. As DNA, the CDR3 is TGTGCCAGCAGCTTGGGACGAGTCAATCAGCCCCAGCATTTT.